This TCR beta chain was captured by sequencing in a study of beta chain features in type 1 diabetes. Germline V gene lookup returns CDR1 SGDLS and CDR2 YYNGEE. The V end was cut by 0 bases, the J end by 5 bases, with 14 bases between. The CDR3 consists of 15 residues. The table lists this clone with a few counts. Expressed TCRB transcripts were sequenced because the isolated RNA had all been reverse transcribed beforehand. Measured with immunoSEQ multiplex PCR; TCRdb has only the in-frame clones, and not every one. The table has under 900,000 clones, roughly a sixth seen once; the top ten hold around 0.02%.

The V call is TRBV9, the J call TRBJ2-5; D remains ambiguous. This clonotype was obtained from a woman younger than 30 in good health. The sample comprised naive CD4+ T cells from blood. In DNA form, the CDR3 reads TGTGCCAGCAGCGTAGGCGGCTACTTGGCGGAGACCCAGTACTTC. It translates to CASSVGGYLAETQYF.